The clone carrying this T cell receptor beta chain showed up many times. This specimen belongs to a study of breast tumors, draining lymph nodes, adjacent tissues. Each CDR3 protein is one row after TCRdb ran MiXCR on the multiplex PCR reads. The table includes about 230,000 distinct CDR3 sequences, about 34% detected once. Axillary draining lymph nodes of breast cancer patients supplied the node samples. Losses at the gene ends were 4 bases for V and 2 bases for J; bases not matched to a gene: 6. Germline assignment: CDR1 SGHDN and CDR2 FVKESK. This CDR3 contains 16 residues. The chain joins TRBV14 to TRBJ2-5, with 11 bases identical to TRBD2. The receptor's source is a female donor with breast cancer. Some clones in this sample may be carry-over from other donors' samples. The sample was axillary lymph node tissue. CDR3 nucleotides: TGTGCCAGCAGCCGAACTAGCGGGGGACCTCAAGAGACCCAGTACTTC. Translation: CASSRTSGGPQETQYF.